The rows below give T cell receptor beta chains drawn from one sample of a study of blood T cell repertoires in COVID-19. Data came from immunoSEQ multiplex PCR; TCRdb stores just in-frame clones and leaves some out. The sample consists of roughly 100,000 clones, around 90% of them appearing once. Sequenced: peripheral blood. Every receptor here comes from a man between 18 and 35 years old with acute or convalescent COVID-19. CDR3s leave out the opening cysteine and the closing phenylalanine or tryptophan. The order of the fields is V gene, J gene, clone size, CDR3 protein. Size is stated for part of the rows, as once, few or many counts, or as a class when the clone is expanded.

>TRBV6-5|TRBJ1-4|.
ASSYDRDEKLF
>TRBV27|TRBJ2-3|.
ASSGGWASRDDTQY
>TRBV10-3|TRBJ2-3|.
AIREAGGRDTQY
>TRBV5-1|TRBJ1-1|.
ASSSTGKVEAF
>TRBV7-8|TRBJ2-7|.
ASGDSLLYEQY
>TRBV7-9|TRBJ2-1|.
ASSSLAGDYNEQF
>TRBV19|TRBJ1-4|.
ASSIDRGEKLF
>TRBV5-1|TRBJ1-4|.
ASSSGQGDEKLF
>TRBV6-1|TRBJ2-3|.
ASSDKGDTQY
>TRBV27|TRBJ2-1|.
ASSIRTSGAEQF
>TRBV29-1|TRBJ1-1|.
STTGGDWVTEAF
>TRBV6-5|TRBJ1-5|.
ASRQGQLEPQH
>TRBV27|TRBJ2-7|once
ASTGTGSYEQY
>TRBV29-1|TRBJ1-1|.
SLARSGPGAEAF
>TRBV7-9|TRBJ1-5|.
ASSPLGGQGNQPQH
>TRBV24-1|TRBJ1-2|.
ATSDTWRGGYT
>TRBV11-2|TRBJ2-1|.
ASSLDSIAGYRRNEQF
>TRBV24-1|TRBJ2-1|.
ATSDFPSEGHNEQF
>TRBV11-2|TRBJ2-2|once
ASSLAWGGTNTGELF
>TRBV5-1|TRBJ2-7|.
ASSFLDRVGEQY
>TRBV2|TRBJ2-2|.
ASYRGTEVAGELF
>TRBV5-4|TRBJ2-5|.
ASTRPDLETQY